This T cell receptor beta chain was found in a study of shared clonotypes between healthy human individuals (dated by TCRdb to the early 2020s). With respect to the entire study: A few men and two women, aged 18 to 49 years, made up the cohort. Blood TCR repertoires of five healthy adults were deeply sequenced to estimate repertoire size and the extent of clonotype sharing between individuals. To increase sequencing depth and limit assay-specific biases, different laboratories used diverse techniques to prepare libraries and sequence TCR repertoires. For each donor, CD4 naive and CD4 memory were each given three plates, CD8 naive was given two plates, and CD8 memory was given one plate. Leukapheresis yielded between about 0.94 and 9 billion PBMCs per donor. Summary of the overall study and its limitations: Incomplete sequencing was indicated by rarefaction of sorted-subset datasets, despite the large sequencing depth. About 4.5% of naive CD4, around 3.6% of naive CD8, 2.3% of memory CD4, and approximately 0.4% of memory CD8 clonotypes were shared across four donors. Pairwise subsampling indicated that sequencing depth was expected to affect the degree of clonotype sharing among donors. Because the study included only a small number of donors, the genetic and exposure-history diversity represented was limited. Higher generation probabilities were observed for clonotypes shared by all four sorted-subset donors than for non-shared clonotypes. Sampling was limited to blood, and TCR repertoires in tissue likely differ from TCR repertoires in blood. Estimated clonotype richness was generally larger for naive than for memory subsets.

Concerning this clone itself: This clone's antigen is unknown. No base quality information exists; no much larger clone differs at one position.

Using the deep immunoSEQ assay, multiplex PCR amplified TCR CDR3 regions from genomic DNA. Extracted genomic DNA from each cell subset was distributed evenly across all wells of several immunoSEQ 96-well plates, and each plate was treated as a replicate. Each replicate PCR for sorted subsets received 150 to 250 ng genomic DNA, equal to roughly 33,000 T cell genomes. The purified libraries were quantified using a Qubit 3.0 fluorometer, sized with a Bioanalyzer 2100, and then quantified again using the KAPA Library Quantification kit. A separate single-read 150-cycle Illumina NextSeq 550 flow cell was used to sequence each immunoSEQ 96-well plate. On the study's bioinformatics: The immunoSEQ output contained only junctional sequences without quality scores, so filtering could not match that applied to full-length reads. Sequences were annotated with PyIR, a Python wrapper for IgBLAST v1.9, and V/J genes and CDR3 were assigned using IMGT germline references. Reads were removed for weak V/J assignments (E-value above 1e-6), missing CDR3, stop codons, out-of-frame junctions, or ambiguous translated residues. V3J clonotypes were defined as sequences sharing the same inferred V gene, J gene, and CDR3 amino acid sequence. Percentage overlap between repertoires was computed as shared unique clonotypes divided by the size of the smaller repertoire. Three approaches were used to assess repertoire richness: RTK rarefaction, the Chao1 estimator, and Recon v2.1 estimates of unobserved clonotypes. Generation probabilities for all TCRbeta clonotypes obtained by the gDNA method from a few donors were computed using OLGA. Not all clones reach the TCRdb copy of this immuneACCESS table, which keeps in-frame sequences only. Checked studies attribute under half of the gap to unresolved V genes and leave the rest unexplained. V and J calls and clone size are given by that table; D and trimming were obtained from the DNA. The sample profile shows around 1.1 million clones; roughly 74% of them were found once. Of the sample, around 0.6% is held by the ten largest clones.

The donors were healthy, HIV-negative adults who had no recently reported acute infections or vaccinations. Only Caucasian adults living in Nashville, Tennessee, USA were represented among the donors. CD4+ T cells were enriched by magnetic negative selection, after which naive cells were positively selected on CD45RA and the negative fraction was taken as the memory subset. After blood collection by leukapheresis, PBMCs were isolated using Ficoll-Histopaque density gradient centrifugation and then cryopreserved in the vapor phase of liquid nitrogen. Analytical flow cytometry was used to check the purity and quantity of every magnetically sorted T cell population. From each sorted fraction, genomic DNA was isolated and quantified by UV absorbance on a Nanodrop 2000c. Taken from cysteine to phenylalanine, the CDR3 has 14 residues. Only the CDR3 part of the read is kept: 42 bases, read in frame from the first base. From a lookup of the germline V gene, CDR1 and CDR2 are SGHTA and FQGNSA. V loses 6 bases at its end and J loses 1 base; junction bases beyond the gene matches: 5.

Recombination connected TRBV7-2 to TRBJ1-1, with 7 central nucleotides matching TRBD1. The clonotype was recovered from a man between 18 and 29 years old in good health. Some clones in this sample may be carry-over from other donors' samples. What was sequenced was memory CD4+ T cells from PBMCs. The cell subset or site label, read with the paper, signifies: CD45RA-negative fraction. The DNA reads TGTGCCAGCAGTCATAGACAGGGGAACACTGAAGCTTTCTTT. Protein translation: CASSHRQGNTEAFF.